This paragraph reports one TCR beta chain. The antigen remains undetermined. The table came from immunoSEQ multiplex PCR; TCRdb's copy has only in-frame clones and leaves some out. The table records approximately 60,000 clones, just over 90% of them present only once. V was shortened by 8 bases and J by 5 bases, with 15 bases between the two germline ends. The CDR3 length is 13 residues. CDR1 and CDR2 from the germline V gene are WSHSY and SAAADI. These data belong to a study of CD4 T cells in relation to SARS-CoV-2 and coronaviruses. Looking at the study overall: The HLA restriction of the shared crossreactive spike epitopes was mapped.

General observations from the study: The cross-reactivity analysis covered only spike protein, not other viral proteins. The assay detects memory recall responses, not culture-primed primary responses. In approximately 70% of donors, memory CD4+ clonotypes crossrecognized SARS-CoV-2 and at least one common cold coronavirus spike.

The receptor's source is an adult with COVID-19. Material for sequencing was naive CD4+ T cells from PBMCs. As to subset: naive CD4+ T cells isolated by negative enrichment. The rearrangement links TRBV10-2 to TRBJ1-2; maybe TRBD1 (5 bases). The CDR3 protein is CASVPGLGYGYTF. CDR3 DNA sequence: TGCGCCAGCGTTCCGGGGCTCGGGTATGGCTACACCTTC.